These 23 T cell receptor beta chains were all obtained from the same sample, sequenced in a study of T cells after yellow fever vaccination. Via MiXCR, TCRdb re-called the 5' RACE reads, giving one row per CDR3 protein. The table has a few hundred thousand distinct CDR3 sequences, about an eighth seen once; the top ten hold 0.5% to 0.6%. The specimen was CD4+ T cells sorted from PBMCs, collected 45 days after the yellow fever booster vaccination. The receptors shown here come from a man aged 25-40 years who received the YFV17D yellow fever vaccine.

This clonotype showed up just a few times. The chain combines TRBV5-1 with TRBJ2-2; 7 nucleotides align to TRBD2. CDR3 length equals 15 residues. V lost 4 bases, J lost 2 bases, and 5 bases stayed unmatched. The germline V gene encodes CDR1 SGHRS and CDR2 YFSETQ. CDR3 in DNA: TGCGCCAGCAGCGACCAAGCGGGAAACACCGGGGAGCTGTTTTTT. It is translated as CASSDQAGNTGELFF.

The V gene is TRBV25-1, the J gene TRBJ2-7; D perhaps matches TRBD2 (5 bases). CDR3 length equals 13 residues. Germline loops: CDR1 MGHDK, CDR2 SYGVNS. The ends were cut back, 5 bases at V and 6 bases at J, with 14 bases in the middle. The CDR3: CASSPSRSGEQYF. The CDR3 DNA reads TGTGCCAGCAGTCCAAGCAGGAGCGGCGAGCAGTACTTC.

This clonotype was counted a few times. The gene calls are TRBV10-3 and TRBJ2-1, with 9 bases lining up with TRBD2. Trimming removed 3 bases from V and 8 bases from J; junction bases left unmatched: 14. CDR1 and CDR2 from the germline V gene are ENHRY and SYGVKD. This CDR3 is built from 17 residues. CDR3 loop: CAISEVTSGKSRYEQFF. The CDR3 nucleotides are TGTGCCATCAGTGAAGTGACTAGCGGCAAAAGTCGTTATGAGCAGTTCTTC.

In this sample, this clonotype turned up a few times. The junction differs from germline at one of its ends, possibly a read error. CDR3 sequence: CARSLGSLSTDTQYF. The CDR3 region has the DNA TGTGCCAGAAGCTTGGGTTCCTTAAGCACAGATACGCAGTATTTT. The chain uses TRBV5-5 and TRBJ2-3; D remains unclear. Germline CDR1 is SGHKS and CDR2 is YYEKEE (reference sequence). The CDR3 is 15 amino acids.

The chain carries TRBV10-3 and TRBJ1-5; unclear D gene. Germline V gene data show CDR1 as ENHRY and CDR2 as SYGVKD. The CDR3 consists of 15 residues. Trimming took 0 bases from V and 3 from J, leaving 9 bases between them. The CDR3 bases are TGTGCCATCAGTGAGTCCACAGCTCCCAATCAGCCCCAGCATTTT. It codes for CAISESTAPNQPQHF.

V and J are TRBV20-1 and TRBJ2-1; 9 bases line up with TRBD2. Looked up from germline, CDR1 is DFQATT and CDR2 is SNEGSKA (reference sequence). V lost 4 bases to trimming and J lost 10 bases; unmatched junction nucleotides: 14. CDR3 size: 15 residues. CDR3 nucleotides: TGCAGTGCTACATCCCTAGCGGGACCCCGGGGGGAGCAGTTCTTC. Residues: CSATSLAGPRGEQFF.

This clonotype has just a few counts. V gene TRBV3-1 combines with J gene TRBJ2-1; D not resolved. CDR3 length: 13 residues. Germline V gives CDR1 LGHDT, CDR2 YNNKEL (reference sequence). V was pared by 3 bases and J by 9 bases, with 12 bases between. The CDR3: CASSHLIGGEQFF. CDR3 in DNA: TGTGCCAGCAGCCACCTAATAGGCGGTGAGCAGTTCTTC.

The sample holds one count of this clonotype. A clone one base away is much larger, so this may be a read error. The CDR3 sequence is CASSFGGEQCF. CDR3 nucleotide sequence: TGTGCCAGCAGTTTCGGCGGCGAGCAGTGCTTC. V gene TRBV12-3 or TRBV12-4 combines with J gene TRBJ2-7; no firm D call. This CDR3 is 11 amino acids long.

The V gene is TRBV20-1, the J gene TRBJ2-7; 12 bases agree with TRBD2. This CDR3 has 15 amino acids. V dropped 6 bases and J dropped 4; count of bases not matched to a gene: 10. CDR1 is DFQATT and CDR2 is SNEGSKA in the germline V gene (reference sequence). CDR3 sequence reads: CSAQYRGLAGYEQYF. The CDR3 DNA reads TGCAGTGCGCAGTACAGGGGACTAGCGGGTTACGAGCAGTACTTC.

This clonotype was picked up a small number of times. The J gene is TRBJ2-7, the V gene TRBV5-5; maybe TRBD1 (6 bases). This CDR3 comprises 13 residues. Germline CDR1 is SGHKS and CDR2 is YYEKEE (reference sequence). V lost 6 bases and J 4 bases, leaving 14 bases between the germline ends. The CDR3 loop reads CASKKGQLYEQYF. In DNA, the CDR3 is TGTGCCAGCAAGAAGGGACAATTATACGAGCAGTACTTC.

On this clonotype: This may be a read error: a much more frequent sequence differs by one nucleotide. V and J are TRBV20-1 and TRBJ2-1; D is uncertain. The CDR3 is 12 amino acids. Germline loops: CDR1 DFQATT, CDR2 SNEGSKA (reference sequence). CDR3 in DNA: TGCTGTGCTAGAGAGGTGGTTGTTGAGCAGTTCTTC. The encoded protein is CCAREVVVEQFF.

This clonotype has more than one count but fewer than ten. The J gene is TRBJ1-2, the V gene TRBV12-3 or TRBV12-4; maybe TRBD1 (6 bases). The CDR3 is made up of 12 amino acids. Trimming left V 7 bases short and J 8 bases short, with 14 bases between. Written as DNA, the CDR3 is TGTGCCAGCACCCACAGGGTCGGAGGCTACACCTTC. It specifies CASTHRVGGYTF.

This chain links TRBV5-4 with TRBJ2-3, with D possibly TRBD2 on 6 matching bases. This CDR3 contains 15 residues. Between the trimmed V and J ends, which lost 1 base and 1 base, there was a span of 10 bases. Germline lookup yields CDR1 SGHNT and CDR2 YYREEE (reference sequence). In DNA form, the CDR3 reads TGTGCCAGCAGCTTGAGGACGGGAGGCACAGATACGCAGTATTTT. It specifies CASSLRTGGTDTQYF.

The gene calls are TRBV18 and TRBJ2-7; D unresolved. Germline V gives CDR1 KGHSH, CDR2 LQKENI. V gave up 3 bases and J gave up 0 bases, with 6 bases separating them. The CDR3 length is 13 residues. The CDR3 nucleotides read TGTGCCAGCTCACCTCTCGTCTCCTACGAGCAGTACTTC. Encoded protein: CASSPLVSYEQYF.

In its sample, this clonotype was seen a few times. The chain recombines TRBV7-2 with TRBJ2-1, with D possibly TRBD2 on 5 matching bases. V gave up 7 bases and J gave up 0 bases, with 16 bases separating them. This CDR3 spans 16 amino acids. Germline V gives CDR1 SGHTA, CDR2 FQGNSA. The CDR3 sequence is CASTLGVTSSYNEQFF. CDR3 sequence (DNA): TGTGCCAGCACCCTTGGGGTTACTAGCTCCTACAATGAGCAGTTCTTC.

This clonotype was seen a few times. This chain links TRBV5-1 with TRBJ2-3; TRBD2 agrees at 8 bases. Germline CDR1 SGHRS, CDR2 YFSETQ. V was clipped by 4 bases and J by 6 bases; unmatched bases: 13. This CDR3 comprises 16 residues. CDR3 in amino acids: CASSLGPGLDKDTQYF. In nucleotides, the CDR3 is TGCGCCAGCAGCCTGGGCCCGGGACTAGACAAGGATACGCAGTATTTT. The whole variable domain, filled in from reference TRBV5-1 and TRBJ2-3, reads KAGVTQTPRYLIKTRGQQVTLSCSPISGHRSVSWYQQTPGQGLQFLFEYFSETQRNKGNFPGRFSGRQFSNSRSEMNVSTLELGDSALYLCASSLGPGLDKDTQYFGPGTRLTVL.

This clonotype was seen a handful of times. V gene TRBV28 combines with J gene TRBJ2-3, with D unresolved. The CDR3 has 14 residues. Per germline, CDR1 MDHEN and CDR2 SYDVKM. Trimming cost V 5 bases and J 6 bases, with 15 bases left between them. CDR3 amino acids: CASSTSFRVDTQYF. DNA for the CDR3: TGTGCCAGCAGTACTTCATTTAGGGTGGATACGCAGTATTTT.

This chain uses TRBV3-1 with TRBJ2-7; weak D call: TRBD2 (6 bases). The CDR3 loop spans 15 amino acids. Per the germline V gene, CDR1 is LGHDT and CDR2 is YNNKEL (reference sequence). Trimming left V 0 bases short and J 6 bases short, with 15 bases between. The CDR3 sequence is CASSQDGGSFGEQYF. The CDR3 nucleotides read TGTGCCAGCAGCCAAGATGGGGGGTCCTTCGGCGAGCAGTACTTC.

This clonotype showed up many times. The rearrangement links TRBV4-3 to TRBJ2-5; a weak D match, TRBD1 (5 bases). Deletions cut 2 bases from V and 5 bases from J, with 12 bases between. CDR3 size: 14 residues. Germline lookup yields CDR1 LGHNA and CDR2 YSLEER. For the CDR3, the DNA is TGCGCCAGCAGCCAATACCAGGGTTTCGAGACCCAGTACTTC. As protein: CASSQYQGFETQYF.

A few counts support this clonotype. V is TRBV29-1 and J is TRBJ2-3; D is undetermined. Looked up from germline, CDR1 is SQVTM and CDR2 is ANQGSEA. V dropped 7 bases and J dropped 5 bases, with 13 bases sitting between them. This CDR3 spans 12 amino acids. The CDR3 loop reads CSAHQPLDTQYF. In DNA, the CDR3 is TGCAGCGCCCACCAACCCCTAGATACGCAGTATTTT.

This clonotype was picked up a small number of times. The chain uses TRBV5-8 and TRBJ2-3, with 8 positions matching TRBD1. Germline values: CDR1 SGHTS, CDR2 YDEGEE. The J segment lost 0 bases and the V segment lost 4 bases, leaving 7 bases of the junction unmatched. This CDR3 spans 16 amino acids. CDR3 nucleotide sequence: TGTGCCAGCAGCCGCGGGACAGGTAGAAGCACAGATACGCAGTATTTT. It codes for CASSRGTGRSTDTQYF.

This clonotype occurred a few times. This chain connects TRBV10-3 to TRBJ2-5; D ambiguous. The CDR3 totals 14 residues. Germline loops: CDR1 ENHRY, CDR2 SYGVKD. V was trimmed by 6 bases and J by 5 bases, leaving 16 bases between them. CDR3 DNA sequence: TGTGCCATCAGCGGTACGGCGGCGGAGGAGACCCAGTACTTC. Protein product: CAISGTAAEETQYF.

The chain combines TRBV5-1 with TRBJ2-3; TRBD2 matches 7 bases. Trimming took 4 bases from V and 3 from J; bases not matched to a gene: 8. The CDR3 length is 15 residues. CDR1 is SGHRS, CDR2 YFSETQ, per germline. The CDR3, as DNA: TGCGCCAGCAGCCCGACTCGCGGGAGTACAGATACGCAGTATTTT. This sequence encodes CASSPTRGSTDTQYF.